Below, 8 T cell receptor beta chains from the same sample are listed, as sequenced in a study of T cell repertoires in cytomegalovirus infection. Each CDR3 protein gets one entry after TCRdb re-called the reads with MiXCR. Of about 310,000 distinct CDR3 sequences listed, 17% were seen once; the top ten hold approximately 12%. The material sequenced was PBMCs. The receptors originated from a human donor in good health (CMV status not recorded). Some clones in this sample may be carry-over from other donors' samples.

The chain combines TRBV6-1 with TRBJ2-7; tentative D call: TRBD1 (6 bases). This CDR3 is built from 13 residues. Trimming pared 6 bases from V and 3 bases from J, leaving 12 bases between. Germline CDR1 reads MNHNS; CDR2 reads SASEGT. The CDR3 loop is CASRDRTLYEQYF. The CDR3 nucleotides are TGTGCCAGCAGGGACAGAACCCTCTACGAGCAGTACTTC.

The chain combines TRBV12-3 or TRBV12-4 with TRBJ1-1; a possible D gene is TRBD1 (6 bases). Trimming left V 0 bases short and J 3 bases short, with 14 bases between. This CDR3 is 16 amino acids long. CDR3 sequence reads: CASSLAQAGVHTEAFF. The DNA of the CDR3 is TGTGCCAGCAGTTTAGCGCAGGCAGGGGTACACACTGAAGCTTTCTTT.

This clonotype was found a few times. The genes are TRBV27 and TRBJ1-2; weak D call: TRBD1 (5 bases). Trimming stripped 0 bases from V and 4 bases from J, with 12 bases between. The germline V gene has CDR1 MNHEY and CDR2 SMNVEV (reference sequence). The CDR3 contains 15 residues. CDR3 sequence reads: CASSLSAGTGYGYTF. The CDR3 nucleotides read TGTGCCAGCAGTTTATCAGCCGGGACCGGCTATGGCTACACCTTC.

Only one count was recorded for this clonotype. The V call is TRBV18, the J call TRBJ1-1; D gene ambiguous. Trimming removed 3 bases at V and 4 bases at J, with 18 bases between. This CDR3 region has 16 residues. CDR1 is KGHSH and CDR2 is LQKENI in the germline V gene. The CDR3 DNA is TGTGCCAGCTCACCCACGGGCGCAGGAGGGATCACTGAAGCTTTCTTT. Translating gives CASSPTGAGGITEAFF.

This clonotype has a handful of counts. The V and J genes are TRBV5-1 and TRBJ1-1; D is ambiguous. The CDR3 consists of 13 residues. Deletions cut 3 bases from V and 7 bases from J, with 13 bases between. Germline V gene lookup returns CDR1 SGHRS and CDR2 YFSETQ. CDR3: CASSSPPGVEAFF. CDR3 DNA: TGCGCCAGCAGCTCCCCGCCCGGGGTTGAAGCTTTCTTT.

Ten or more counts support this clonotype. CDR3 in amino acids: CASSYGQGNYGYTF. Written as DNA, the CDR3 is TGTGCCAGCAGTTACGGACAGGGGAACTATGGCTACACCTTC. The chain recombines TRBV6-6 with TRBJ1-2; TRBD1 matches 9 bases. The germline V gene has CDR1 MNHNY and CDR2 SVGAGI (reference sequence). The CDR3 spans 14 residues. V shed 2 bases, J shed 2 bases, and the junction held 0 bases outside the gene matches.

This clonotype was observed at least ten times. The genes are TRBV4-1 and TRBJ2-3; the match to TRBD2 covers 11 bases. The V gene end was trimmed by 4 bases and the J gene end by 3 bases; junction bases not matched to a gene: 15. Germline V gene lookup returns CDR1 MGHRA and CDR2 YSYEKL. There are 19 residues in the CDR3. In DNA, the CDR3 is TGCGCCAGCAGCCCGACTCCGGGACTAGCGGACCCCGGAACAGATACGCAGTATTTT. Translated: CASSPTPGLADPGTDTQYF.

This clonotype was seen more than once but under ten times. J is TRBJ1-1 and V is TRBV6-6, with TRBD1 matching 7 bases. Germline assignment: CDR1 MNHNY and CDR2 SVGAGI (reference sequence). The V and J ends lost 5 bases and 7 bases, in that order; junction bases with no gene match: 7. The CDR3 runs 13 residues. The CDR3 nucleotides are TGTGCCAGCAGTGGGGACAGCTACAGTGAAGCTTTCTTT. This gives the protein CASSGDSYSEAFF.